This TCR beta chain appears in the sequencing data of a study of shared clonotypes between healthy human individuals. The CDR3 spans 15 residues. The V gene end was trimmed by 0 bases and the J gene end by 0 bases; junction bases not matched to a gene: 3. CDR1 and CDR2 (germline): SGHNT, YYREEE (reference sequence). Data came from immunoSEQ multiplex PCR; TCRdb stores just in-frame clones and leaves some out. The repertoire includes over a million clones, 75% of them detected once, and roughly 1.5% sits in the top ten. Notes on this clone: This same CDR3 is encoded by further DNA sequences in the sample.

Sample: memory CD4+ T cells sorted from blood. Specified subset: CD45RA-negative fraction. This TCR derives from a man between 18 and 29 years old in good health. The J gene is TRBJ2-7, the V gene TRBV5-4; 7 bases are a match to TRBD2. Here the CDR3 reads CASSLEASGSYEQYF. Here the CDR3 DNA reads TGTGCCAGCAGCTTGGAGGCTAGCGGCTCCTACGAGCAGTACTTC.